A selection of T cell receptor beta chains follows, all from one sample in a study of type 1 regulatory T cells. TCRdb used MiXCR to reprocess the reads, holding one entry per CDR3 protein. The sample holds over 90,000 distinct CDR3 sequences, roughly 31% seen once. The specimen sequenced was CD4+ T cells, either the whole sample or a sorted fraction (not recorded which). The receptors were gathered from a human donor in good health. CDR3s include the opening cysteine and the closing phenylalanine or tryptophan. The D gene is left open where the match is weak. Clone size is stated in some rows and not others, as once, few, many or a class when expanded.

v_gene	d_gene	j_gene	abundance	CDR3nt	CDR3aa
TRBV6-5	-	TRBJ2-1	-	TGTGCCAGCAGTTGGGGGCCCGGGACCCTGCCCTACAATGAGCAGTTCTTC	CASSWGPGTLPYNEQFF
TRBV7-8	TRBD2	TRBJ2-1	-	TGTGCCAGCAGCTCCGATTCGGCGGGAGCTTACAGTGAGCAGTTCTTC	CASSSDSAGAYSEQFF
TRBV6-4	-	TRBJ2-7	-	TGTGCCACGCACAGGGTTGGGTGGCACGAGCAGTACTTC	CATHRVGWHEQYF
TRBV5-6	TRBD2	TRBJ2-1	-	TGTGCCAGCAGCGATGGACTAGCGGGGATTAGCTCCTACAATGAGCAGTTCTTC	CASSDGLAGISSYNEQFF
TRBV20-1	TRBD2	TRBJ2-5	few	TGCAGTGCTACCTCGTCGCGGGAGTCGCAGGAGACCCAGTACTTC	CSATSSRESQETQYF
TRBV5-5	-	TRBJ2-5	many	TGTGCCAGCAGCTCTGCCGGGACATCCGTCATGGAGACCCAGTACTTC	CASSSAGTSVMETQYF
TRBV27	-	TRBJ2-7	few	TGTGCCAGCAGTGAAGGGGTCGGAAAAACCTACGAGCAGTACTTC	CASSEGVGKTYEQYF
TRBV7-2	TRBD1	TRBJ2-3	-	TGTGCCAGCAGCCGGGACAGGGGGGGGGATACGCAGTATTTT	CASSRDRGGDTQYF
TRBV5-1	TRBD1	TRBJ2-7	-	TGCGCCAGCAGCCGAGACAGGGGGGACTACGAGCAGTACTTC	CASSRDRGDYEQYF
TRBV20-1	-	TRBJ2-1	-	TGCAGTGCTAGCTACGGGGTCTACAATGAGCAGTTCTTC	CSASYGVYNEQFF
TRBV12-3/TRBV12-4	-	TRBJ2-5	-	TGTGCCAGCAGTCGAAGCACCGGGACCCAAGAGACCCAGAACTTC	CASSRSTGTQETQNF
TRBV19	TRBD1	TRBJ1-5	few	TGTGCCAGTAGTGACAGGGCTTTTAGCAATCAGCCCCAGCATTTT	CASSDRAFSNQPQHF
TRBV24-1	-	TRBJ1-1	-	TGTGCCACCAGCGACAGGATAAAAGCTTTCTTT	CATSDRIKAFF
TRBV11-2	TRBD2	TRBJ2-1	-	TGTGCCAGCAGTTTGGGACTAGCGGGAGGGCCAGGTGAGCAGTTCTTC	CASSLGLAGGPGEQFF
TRBV20-1	-	TRBJ2-5	-	TGCAGTGCTAGAGAGGATCCAACCATCCAAGAGACCCAGTACTTC	CSAREDPTIQETQYF
TRBV12-3/TRBV12-4	TRBD1	TRBJ2-7	few	TGTGCCAGCAGTCGGGACAGGATCTCCTACGAGCAGTACTTC	CASSRDRISYEQYF
TRBV29-1	TRBD1	TRBJ1-1	few	TGCAGCGTTGCCCAAGGGACAGGCAACACTGAAGCTTTCTTT	CSVAQGTGNTEAFF
TRBV5-1	-	TRBJ2-3	-	TGCGCCAGCAGCGCGACTAGTACAGATACGCAGTATTTT	CASSATSTDTQYF
TRBV6-5	-	TRBJ1-2	-	TGTGCCAGCAGCCGACCCCGTCCGGGCGGTGGTAACTATGGCTACACCTTC	CASSRPRPGGGNYGYTF
TRBV30	-	TRBJ1-1	-	TGTGCCTGGAGTGTACAGGGAGGGGCCACTGAAGCTTTCTTT	CAWSVQGGATEAFF
TRBV5-4	-	TRBJ2-7	-	TGTGCCAGCAGCACGGGACGGCTATCCTACGAGCAGTACTTC	CASSTGRLSYEQYF
TRBV29-1	TRBD2	TRBJ2-7	-	TGCAGCGTTGCCAGGACTAGCGGGGCCTCCTACGAGCAGTACTTC	CSVARTSGASYEQYF
TRBV20-1	-	TRBJ2-7	-	TGCAGTGCAAAGGCCGGGACGGGACCCTACGAGCAGTACTTC	CSAKAGTGPYEQYF
TRBV28	-	TRBJ2-2	-	TGTGCCAGCAGTTTAGAGGTTTTTTGGGCCGGGGAGCTGTTTTTT	CASSLEVFWAGELFF
TRBV10-2	TRBD2	TRBJ2-7	-	TGCGCCAGCACTCCGGGACTAGCGGGAGCTGGTTCCTACGAGCAGTACTTC	CASTPGLAGAGSYEQYF
TRBV7-9	TRBD1	TRBJ1-6	few	TGTGCCAGCAGCAATCGACAGGGACCCTCACCCCTCCACTTT	CASSNRQGPSPLHF
TRBV4-1	-	TRBJ1-1	-	TGCGCCAGCAGCCAAGGGGGGGTGAGCACTGAAGCTTTCTTT	CASSQGGVSTEAFF
TRBV20-1	TRBD2	TRBJ2-7	-	TGCAGTGCACCTAGCGGGAGTTCATACGAGCAGTACTTC	CSAPSGSSYEQYF
TRBV20-1	-	TRBJ2-4	few	TGCAGTGCCAGGGCTGGAGGGAACAAAAACATTCAGTACTTC	CSARAGGNKNIQYF
TRBV7-6	-	TRBJ1-4	-	TGTGCCAGCAGCTTAAGCGTGGCACCGGAAAAACTGTTTTTT	CASSLSVAPEKLFF
TRBV20-1	-	TRBJ2-3	-	TGCAGTGCTAGACCCCGGGGGCAGGGGGGCACAGATACGCAGTATTTT	CSARPRGQGGTDTQYF
TRBV5-1	-	TRBJ1-1	-	TGCGCCAGCAGCTTGCGGGGTAATCCCACTGAAGCTTTCTTT	CASSLRGNPTEAFF
TRBV24-1	-	TRBJ2-1	-	TGTGCCACCTTGGGGGTAGGGGACAATGAGCAGTTCTTC	CATLGVGDNEQFF
TRBV12-3/TRBV12-4	-	TRBJ2-2	-	TGTGCCAGCAGTTTAGTGGTGAACACCGGGGAGCCGTTTTTT	CASSLVVNTGEPFF
TRBV29-1	-	TRBJ2-5	-	TGCAGCGGTGATGGAGGGGAGGCCCAAGAGACCCAGTACTTC	CSGDGGEAQETQYF
TRBV20-1	TRBD2	TRBJ2-3	few	TGCAGTGGGACCGGGCGGGAGATCCGCACAGATACGCAGTATTTT	CSGTGREIRTDTQYF
TRBV5-1	TRBD1	TRBJ2-2	-	TGCGCCAGCAGCTTGGGAACAGGGGCAACCGGGGAGCTGTTTTTT	CASSLGTGATGELFF
TRBV4-1	-	TRBJ2-7	few	TGCGCCAGCAGCCAACCCGTAAGGGGATACGAGCAGTACTTC	CASSQPVRGYEQYF
TRBV20-1	-	TRBJ2-5	-	TGCAGTGCTATTCATCTGGCGGGGAGACAAGAGACCCAGTACTTC	CSAIHLAGRQETQYF
TRBV28	-	TRBJ2-5	-	TGTGCCAGCCCCCCGGGGGGACAGGAGCTTATAGCGGGTCAAGAGACCCAGTACTTC	CASPPGGQELIAGQETQYF
TRBV6-5	-	TRBJ1-4	-	TGTGCCAGCAGGTCAGACAGTCTAAAACTGTTTTTT	CASRSDSLKLFF
TRBV4-1	-	TRBJ1-2	-	TGCGCCAGCAGCCAAGTCCTCTTATTACCGCCTGGCTACACCTTC	CASSQVLLLPPGYTF
TRBV24-1	-	TRBJ2-5	-	TGTGCCACCAGTGACAACACCCCTTTACAGGGCAGTGGGAAGACCCAGTACTTC	CATSDNTPLQGSGKTQYF
TRBV5-1	TRBD2	TRBJ2-1	-	TGCGCCAGCAGCTTGGGGGTTCTAGCGGGAACTTTTGACAATGAGCAGTTCTTC	CASSLGVLAGTFDNEQFF
TRBV3-1	TRBD1	TRBJ1-6	many	TGTGCCAGCAGCCAAGATCGCTTCGGACAGGGCAATTCACCCCTCCACTTT	CASSQDRFGQGNSPLHF
TRBV20-1	TRBD2	TRBJ2-3	many	TGCAGTGCCCACCTAGCGGTCCTTAGCACAGATACGCAGTATTTT	CSAHLAVLSTDTQYF
TRBV19	-	TRBJ2-2	few	TGTGCCAGTAGTTCTCCTAGCTCCAACACCGGGGAGCTGTTTTTT	CASSSPSSNTGELFF
TRBV24-1	TRBD1	TRBJ2-1	-	TGTGCCACCAGTGACCGCCGGGACAGGGTGAATGAGCAGTTCTTC	CATSDRRDRVNEQFF
TRBV6-6	TRBD2	TRBJ2-5	-	TGTGCCAGCAGTTCGTCTAGCGGGTTACAAGAGACCCAGTACTTC	CASSSSSGLQETQYF
TRBV7-2	-	TRBJ2-5	-	TGTGCCAGCAGCTTAGGGCTGGGACCCCAAGAGACCCAGTACTTC	CASSLGLGPQETQYF
TRBV28	-	TRBJ2-1	-	TGTGCCAGCGATACCAACTTTAACAATGAGCAGTTCTTC	CASDTNFNNEQFF